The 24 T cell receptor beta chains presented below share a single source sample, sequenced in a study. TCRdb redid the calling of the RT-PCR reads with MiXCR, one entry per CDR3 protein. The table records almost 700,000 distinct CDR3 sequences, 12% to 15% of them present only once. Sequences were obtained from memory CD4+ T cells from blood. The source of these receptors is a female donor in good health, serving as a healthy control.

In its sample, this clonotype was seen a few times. The CDR3 here is CASSRRTGGGYEQYF. The CDR3 bases are TGTGCCAGCAGCCGCAGGACAGGGGGGGGCTACGAGCAGTACTTC. This sequence joins TRBV28 and TRBJ2-7, with 10 bases fitting TRBD1. The germline V gene encodes CDR1 MDHEN and CDR2 SYDVKM. The CDR3 consists of 15 residues. With V trimmed by 6 bases and J by 3 bases, 8 bases remained unmatched.

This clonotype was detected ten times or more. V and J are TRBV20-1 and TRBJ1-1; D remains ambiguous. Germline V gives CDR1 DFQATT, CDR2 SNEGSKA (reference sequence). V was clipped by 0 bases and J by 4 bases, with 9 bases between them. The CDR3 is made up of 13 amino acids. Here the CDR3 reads CSARDPRATEAFF. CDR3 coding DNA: TGCAGTGCTAGAGACCCCCGGGCCACTGAAGCTTTCTTT.

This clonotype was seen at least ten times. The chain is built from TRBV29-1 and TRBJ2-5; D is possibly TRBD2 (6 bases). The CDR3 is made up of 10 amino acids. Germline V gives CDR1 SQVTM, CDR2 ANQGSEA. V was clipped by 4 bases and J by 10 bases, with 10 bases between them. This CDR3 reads CSVASGFQYF. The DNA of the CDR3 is TGCAGCGTTGCGAGCGGGTTCCAGTACTTC.

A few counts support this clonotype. CDR3: CASSLRFGSGQPQHF. CDR3 DNA: TGTGCCAGCAGCTTAAGGTTCGGTTCGGGACAGCCCCAGCATTTT. The rearrangement links TRBV7-2 to TRBJ1-5; no definite D call. The ends were cut back, 2 bases at V and 7 bases at J, with 15 bases in the middle. CDR3 length equals 15 residues. Germline V gene sequence: CDR1 SGHTA, CDR2 FQGNSA.

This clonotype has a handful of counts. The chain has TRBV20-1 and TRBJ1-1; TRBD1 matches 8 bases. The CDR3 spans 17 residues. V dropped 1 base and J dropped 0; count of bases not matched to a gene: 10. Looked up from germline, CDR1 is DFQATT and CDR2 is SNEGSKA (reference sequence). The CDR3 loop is CSARVLPGQEMNTEAFF. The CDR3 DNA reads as TGCAGTGCTAGAGTTCTCCCGGGACAGGAGATGAACACTGAAGCTTTCTTT.

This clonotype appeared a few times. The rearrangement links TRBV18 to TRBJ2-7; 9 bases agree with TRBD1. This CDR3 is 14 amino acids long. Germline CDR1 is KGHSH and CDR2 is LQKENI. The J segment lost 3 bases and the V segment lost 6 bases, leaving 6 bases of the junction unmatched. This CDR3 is CASSLQGAVYEQYF. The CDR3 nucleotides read TGTGCCAGCTCGCTACAGGGGGCAGTCTACGAGCAGTACTTC.

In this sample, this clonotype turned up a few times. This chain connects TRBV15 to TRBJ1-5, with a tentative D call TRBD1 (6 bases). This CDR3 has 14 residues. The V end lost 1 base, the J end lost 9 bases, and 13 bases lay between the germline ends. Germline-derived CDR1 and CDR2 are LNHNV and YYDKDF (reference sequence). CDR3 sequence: CATSRGGAEGPQHF. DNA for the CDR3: TGTGCCACCAGCAGAGGGGGGGCCGAGGGGCCCCAGCATTTT. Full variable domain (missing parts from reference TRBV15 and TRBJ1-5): DAMVIQNPRYQVTQFGKPVTLSCSQTLNHNVMYWYQQKSSQAPKLLFHYYDKDFNNEADTPDNFQSRRPNTSFCFLDIRSPGLGDTAMYLCATSRGGAEGPQHFGDGTRLSIL.

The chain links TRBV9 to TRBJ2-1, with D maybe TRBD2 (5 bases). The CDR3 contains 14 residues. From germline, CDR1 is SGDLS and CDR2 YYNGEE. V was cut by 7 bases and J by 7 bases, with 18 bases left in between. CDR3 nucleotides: TGTGCCAGCGGCCGGGCGGGTCGGGCAAATGAGCAGTTCTTC. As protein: CASGRAGRANEQFF.

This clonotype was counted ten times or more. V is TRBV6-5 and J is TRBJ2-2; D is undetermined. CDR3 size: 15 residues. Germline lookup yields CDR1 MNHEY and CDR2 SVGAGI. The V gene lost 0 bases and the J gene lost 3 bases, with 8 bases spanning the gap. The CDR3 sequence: CASSYSYRDTGELFF. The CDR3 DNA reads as TGTGCCAGCAGTTACTCTTACCGGGACACCGGGGAGCTGTTTTTT.

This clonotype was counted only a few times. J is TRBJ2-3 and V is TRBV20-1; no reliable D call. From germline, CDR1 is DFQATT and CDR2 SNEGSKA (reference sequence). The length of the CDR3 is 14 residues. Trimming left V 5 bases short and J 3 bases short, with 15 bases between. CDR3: CSAQVRVATDTQYF. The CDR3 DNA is TGCAGTGCTCAAGTAAGGGTAGCTACAGATACGCAGTATTTT.

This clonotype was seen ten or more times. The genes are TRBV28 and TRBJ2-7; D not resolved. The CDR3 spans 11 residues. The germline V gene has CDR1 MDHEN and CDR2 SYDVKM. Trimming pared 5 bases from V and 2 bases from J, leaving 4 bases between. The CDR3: CASSITYEQYF. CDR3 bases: TGTGCCAGCAGTATCACCTACGAGCAGTACTTC.

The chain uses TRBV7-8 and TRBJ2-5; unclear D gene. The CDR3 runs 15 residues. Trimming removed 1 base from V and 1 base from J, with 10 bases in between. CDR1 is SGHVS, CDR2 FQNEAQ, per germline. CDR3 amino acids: CASSLVTAGQETQYF. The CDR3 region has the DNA TGTGCCAGCAGCTTAGTGACGGCAGGCCAAGAGACCCAGTACTTC.

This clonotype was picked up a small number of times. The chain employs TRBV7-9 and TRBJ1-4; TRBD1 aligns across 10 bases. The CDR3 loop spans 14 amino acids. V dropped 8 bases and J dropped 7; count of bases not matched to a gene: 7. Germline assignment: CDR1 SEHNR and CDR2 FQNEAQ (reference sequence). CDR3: CASGSRDRGEKLFF. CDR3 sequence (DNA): TGTGCCAGCGGAAGCCGGGACAGGGGTGAAAAACTGTTTTTT.

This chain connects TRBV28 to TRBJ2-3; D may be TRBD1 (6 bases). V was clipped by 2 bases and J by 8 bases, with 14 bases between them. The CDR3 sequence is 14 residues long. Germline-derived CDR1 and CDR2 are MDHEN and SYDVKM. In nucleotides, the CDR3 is TGTGCCAGCAGTTTAGCGACAGGTCGGGGTACGCAGTATTTT. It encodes CASSLATGRGTQYF. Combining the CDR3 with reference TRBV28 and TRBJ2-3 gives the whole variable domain DVKVTQSSRYLVKRTGEKVFLECVQDMDHENMFWYRQDPGLGLRLIYFSYDVKMKEKGDIPEGYSVSREKKERFSLILESASTNQTSMYLCASSLATGRGTQYFGPGTRLTVL.

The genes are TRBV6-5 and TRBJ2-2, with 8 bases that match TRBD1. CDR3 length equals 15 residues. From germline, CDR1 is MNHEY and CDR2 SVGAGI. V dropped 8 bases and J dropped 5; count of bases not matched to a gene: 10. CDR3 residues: CASRGWTGITGELFF. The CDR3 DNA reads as TGTGCCAGCCGGGGTTGGACAGGGATTACCGGGGAGCTGTTTTTT.

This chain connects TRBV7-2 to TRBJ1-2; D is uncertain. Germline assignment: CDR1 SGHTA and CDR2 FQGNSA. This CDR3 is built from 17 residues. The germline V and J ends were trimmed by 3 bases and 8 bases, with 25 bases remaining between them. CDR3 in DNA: TGTGCCAGCAGCTTCGACCACAATACGGCCTTTATTGGAGGCTACACCTTC. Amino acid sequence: CASSFDHNTAFIGGYTF.

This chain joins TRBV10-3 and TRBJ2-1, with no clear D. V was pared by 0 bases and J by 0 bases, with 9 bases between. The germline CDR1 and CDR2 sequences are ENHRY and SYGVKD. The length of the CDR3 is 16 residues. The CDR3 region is CAISESGRSSYNEQFF. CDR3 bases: TGTGCCATCAGTGAGTCGGGAAGGAGCTCCTACAATGAGCAGTTCTTC.

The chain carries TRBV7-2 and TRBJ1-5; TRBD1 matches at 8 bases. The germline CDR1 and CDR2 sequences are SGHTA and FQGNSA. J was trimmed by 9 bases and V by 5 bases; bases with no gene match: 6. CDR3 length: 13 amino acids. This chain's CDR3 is CASSARQGSPQHF. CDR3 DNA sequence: TGTGCCAGCAGCGCACGACAGGGGTCGCCCCAGCATTTT.

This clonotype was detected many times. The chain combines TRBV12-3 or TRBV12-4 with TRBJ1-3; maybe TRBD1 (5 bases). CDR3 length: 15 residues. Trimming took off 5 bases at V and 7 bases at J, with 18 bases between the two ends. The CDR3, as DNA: TGTGCCAGCAGTCGCGGAGGGACTGTCGGGAACACCATATATTTT. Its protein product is CASSRGGTVGNTIYF.

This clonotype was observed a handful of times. This chain's CDR3 is CASSYSDFPGKANNEKLFF. In DNA, the CDR3 is TGTGCCAGCAGTTACTCTGATTTCCCGGGAAAAGCTAACAATGAAAAACTGTTTTTT. The chain employs TRBV6-6 and TRBJ1-4; no clear D gene. Trimming shortened V by 0 bases and J by 5 bases, and 22 bases separated the two germline ends. CDR3 length equals 19 residues. Germline assignment: CDR1 MNHNY and CDR2 SVGAGI (reference sequence).

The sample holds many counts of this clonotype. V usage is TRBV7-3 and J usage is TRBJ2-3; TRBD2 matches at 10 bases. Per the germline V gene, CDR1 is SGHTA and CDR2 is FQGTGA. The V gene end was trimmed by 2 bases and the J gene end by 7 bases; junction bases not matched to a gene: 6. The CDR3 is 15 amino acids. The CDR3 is CASSLGSGGAYTQYF. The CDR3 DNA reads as TGTGCCAGCAGCTTAGGGAGCGGGGGGGCGTATACGCAGTATTTT.

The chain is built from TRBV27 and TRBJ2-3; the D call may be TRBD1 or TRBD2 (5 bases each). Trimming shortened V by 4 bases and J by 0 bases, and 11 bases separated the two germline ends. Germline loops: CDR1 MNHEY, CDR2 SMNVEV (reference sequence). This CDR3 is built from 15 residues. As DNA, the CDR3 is TGTGCCAGCAGTTACGGGGCGCTTAGCACAGATACGCAGTATTTT. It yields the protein CASSYGALSTDTQYF.

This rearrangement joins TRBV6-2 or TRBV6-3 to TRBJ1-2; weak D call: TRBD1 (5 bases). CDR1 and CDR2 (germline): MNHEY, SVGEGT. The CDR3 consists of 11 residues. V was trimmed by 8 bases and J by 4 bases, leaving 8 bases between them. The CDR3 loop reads CASADTYGYTF. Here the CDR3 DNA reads TGTGCCAGCGCGGACACCTATGGCTACACCTTC.

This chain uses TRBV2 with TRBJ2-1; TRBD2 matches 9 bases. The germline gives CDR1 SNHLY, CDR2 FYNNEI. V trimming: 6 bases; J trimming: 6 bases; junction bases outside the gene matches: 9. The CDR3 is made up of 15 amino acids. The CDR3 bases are TGTGCCAGCAGCAGAGCGGGAGGTCTTTCCAATGAGCAGTTCTTC. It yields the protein CASSRAGGLSNEQFF.